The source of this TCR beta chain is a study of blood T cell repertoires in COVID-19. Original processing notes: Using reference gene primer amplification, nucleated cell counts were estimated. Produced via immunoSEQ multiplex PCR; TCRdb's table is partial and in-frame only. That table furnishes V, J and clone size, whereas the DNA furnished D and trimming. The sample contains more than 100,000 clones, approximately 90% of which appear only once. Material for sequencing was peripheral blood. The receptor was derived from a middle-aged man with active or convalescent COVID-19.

CDR3: CSASGGQGNYGYTF. For the CDR3, the DNA is TGCAGTGCTAGTGGTGGACAGGGGAACTATGGCTACACCTTC. The chain carries TRBV20-1 and TRBJ1-2; 9 nucleotides align to TRBD1. Germline V gene sequence: CDR1 DFQATT, CDR2 SNEGSKA (reference sequence). The V segment lost 3 bases and the J segment 2 bases; nucleotides outside the gene matches: 4. The CDR3 runs 14 residues.